Each of the 13 T cell receptor beta chains below was sequenced from the same sample in a study of memory CD4+ T cells and cytomegalovirus serostatus. The sort gate was single viable CD3+CD4+CD8-CD45RO+ cells for memory CD4+ T cells. Sequencing used immunoSEQ multiplex PCR; TCRdb keeps in-frame clones, though not all of them. The repertoire holds approximately 61,000 clones, with 82% as singletons. The sequenced sample consisted of memory CD4+ T cells from blood. The receptors were sampled from an adult in good health and CMV-seronegative.

The chain combines TRBV30 with TRBJ1-3, with D maybe TRBD1 (5 bases). The CDR3 sequence is 14 residues long. V was clipped by 0 bases and J by 4 bases, with 10 bases between them. Germline-derived CDR1 and CDR2 are GTSNPN and SVGIG (reference sequence). CDR3 nucleotides: TGTGCCTGGAGTGTATGGGGGGGAGGAAACACCATATATTTT. Encoded protein: CAWSVWGGGNTIYF.

V and J are TRBV6-6 and TRBJ2-7; D is uncertain. Germline assignment: CDR1 MNHNY and CDR2 SVGAGI (reference sequence). Trimming took 2 bases from V and 2 from J, leaving 7 bases between them. The CDR3 sequence is 13 residues long. The CDR3 here is CASSYTLAYEQYF. CDR3 bases: TGTGCCAGCAGTTACACCCTAGCCTACGAGCAGTACTTC.

This clone has only one observation. The rearrangement joins TRBV6-6 to TRBJ2-7, with TRBD1 identical over 7 bases. The V segment lost 6 bases and the J segment 2 bases; nucleotides outside the gene matches: 7. The germline gives CDR1 MNHNY, CDR2 SVGAGI (reference sequence). The CDR3 is made up of 14 amino acids. Written as DNA, the CDR3 is TGTGCCAGCAGGAGCAGGGACAGAGCCTACGAGCAGTACTTC. As protein: CASRSRDRAYEQYF.

The V gene is TRBV9, the J gene TRBJ2-3; 10 nucleotides line up with TRBD2. CDR1 and CDR2 from the germline V gene are SGDLS and YYNGEE. With V trimmed by 4 bases and J by 0 bases, 5 bases remained unmatched. This CDR3 spans 16 amino acids. CDR3: CASSLMTSGSTDTQYF. The CDR3 nucleotides are TGTGCCAGCAGCCTGATGACTAGCGGGAGCACAGATACGCAGTATTTT.

V and J are TRBV18 and TRBJ2-7; D is unresolved. Germline CDR1 and CDR2: KGHSH and LQKENI. The CDR3 runs 13 residues. The V gene lost 2 bases and the J gene lost 1 base, with 6 bases spanning the gap. CDR3 in DNA: TGTGCCAGCTCACCAGGGCAGTCCTACGAGCAGTACTTC. Amino acid sequence: CASSPGQSYEQYF.

Here the CDR3 DNA reads TGTGCCAGCAGCTGGGACAGAAGCCTGGAGACCCAGTACTTC. Amino acid sequence: CASSWDRSLETQYF. V is TRBV5-6 and J is TRBJ2-5, with 7 positions matching TRBD1. The V gene's germline CDR1 is SGHDT and CDR2 YYEEEE. V trimming: 3 bases; J trimming: 5 bases; junction bases outside the gene matches: 7. This CDR3 is built from 14 residues.

The V call is TRBV7-2, the J call TRBJ2-1; possibly TRBD1 for D (5 bases). V lost 4 bases and J lost 1, with 14 bases in between. Germline CDR1 is SGHTA and CDR2 is FQGNSA. The CDR3 loop spans 16 amino acids. CDR3 residues: CASSSRQGRSYNEQFF. CDR3 DNA: TGTGCCAGCAGCTCCCGGCAGGGCCGGTCCTACAATGAGCAGTTCTTC.

This rearrangement joins TRBV28 to TRBJ1-2, with 7 nucleotides matching TRBD1. The CDR3 has 14 residues. The ends lost 7 bases at V and 8 bases at J; junction bases unmatched: 13. Germline V gives CDR1 MDHEN, CDR2 SYDVKM. CDR3 coding DNA: TGTGCCAGCATCACCCCCCGGGACAGAAGAGGCTACACCTTC. Translating gives CASITPRDRRGYTF.

The CDR3 region has the DNA TGTGCCAGCAGCAAGAGAGCAGCGGGAGGGCCGACAGATACGCAGTATTTT. It encodes CASSKRAAGGPTDTQYF. This sequence joins TRBV21-1 and TRBJ2-3; the table's TRBD2 call for D was not verified on the DNA. TRBV21-1 is tagged as a pseudogene. This CDR3 region has 17 residues.

This chain connects TRBV7-8 to TRBJ1-2, with D perhaps matching TRBD1 (5 bases). The germline gives CDR1 SGHVS, CDR2 FQNEAQ. The ends were cut back, 2 bases at V and 4 bases at J, with 11 bases in the middle. This CDR3 has 14 amino acids. DNA of the CDR3: TGTGCCAGCAGCTTACGGGACGGAGGCTATGGCTACACCTTC. Protein sequence: CASSLRDGGYGYTF.

The rearrangement links TRBV9 to TRBJ2-5; the D gene is possibly TRBD2 (5 bases). Trimming took off 3 bases at V and 5 bases at J, with 11 bases between the two ends. The CDR3 runs 13 residues. The germline gives CDR1 SGDLS, CDR2 YYNGEE. DNA for the CDR3: TGTGCCAGCAGCGGAGGACTGTGGGAGACCCAGTACTTC. As protein: CASSGGLWETQYF.

This chain uses TRBV2 with TRBJ1-2; the match to TRBD1 covers 11 bases. The CDR3 runs 14 residues. Germline V gene sequence: CDR1 SNHLY, CDR2 FYNNEI. Trimming at V came to 6 bases and at J to 9 bases, leaving 9 bases not matched to a gene. The CDR3 protein is CASRDRGRERSYTF. For the CDR3, the DNA is TGTGCCAGCAGGGACAGGGGGCGCGAGAGGAGCTACACCTTC.

This clone was counted once. V and J are TRBV5-8 and TRBJ2-6; D gene ambiguous. This CDR3 contains 17 residues. Per the germline V gene, CDR1 is SGHTS and CDR2 is YDEGEE. With 4 bases removed from V and 1 base from J, the gap between germline ends came to 15 bases. The CDR3 bases are TGTGCCAGCAGCCCGCACCAAGTGGGGTCTGGGGCCAACGTCCTGACTTTC. Its translation: CASSPHQVGSGANVLTF.